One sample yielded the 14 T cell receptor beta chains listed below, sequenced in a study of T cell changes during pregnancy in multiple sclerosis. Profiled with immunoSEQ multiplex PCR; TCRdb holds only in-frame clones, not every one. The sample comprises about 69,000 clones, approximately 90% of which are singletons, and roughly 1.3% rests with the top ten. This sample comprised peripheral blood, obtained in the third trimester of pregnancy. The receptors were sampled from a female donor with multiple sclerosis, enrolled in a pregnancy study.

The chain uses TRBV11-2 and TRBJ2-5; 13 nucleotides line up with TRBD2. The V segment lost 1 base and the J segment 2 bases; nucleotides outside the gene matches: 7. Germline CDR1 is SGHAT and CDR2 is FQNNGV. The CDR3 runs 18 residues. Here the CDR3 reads CASSLGRPGLAGQETQYF. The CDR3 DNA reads TGTGCCAGCAGCTTAGGCCGACCGGGACTAGCGGGGCAAGAGACCCAGTACTTC.

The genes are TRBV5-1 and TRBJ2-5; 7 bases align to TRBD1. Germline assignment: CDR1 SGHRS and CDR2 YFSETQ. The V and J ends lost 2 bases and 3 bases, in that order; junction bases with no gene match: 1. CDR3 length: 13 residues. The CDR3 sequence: CASSFDREETQYF. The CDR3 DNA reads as TGCGCCAGCAGCTTTGACAGGGAAGAGACCCAGTACTTC.

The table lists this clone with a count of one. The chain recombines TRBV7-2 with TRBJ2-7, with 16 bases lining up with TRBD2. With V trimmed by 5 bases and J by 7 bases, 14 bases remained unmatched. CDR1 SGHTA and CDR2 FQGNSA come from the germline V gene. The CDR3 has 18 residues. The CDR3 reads CASSPGLAGGPDLREQYF. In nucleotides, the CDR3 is TGTGCCAGCAGCCCGGGACTAGCGGGGGGGCCGGACTTGAGGGAGCAGTACTTC.

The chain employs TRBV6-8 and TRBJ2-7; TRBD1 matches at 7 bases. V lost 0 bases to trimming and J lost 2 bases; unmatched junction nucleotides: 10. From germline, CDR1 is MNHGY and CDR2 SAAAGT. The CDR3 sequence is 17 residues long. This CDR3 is CASSYSRGTAITYEQYF. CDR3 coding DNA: TGTGCCAGCAGTTACTCGAGGGGGACAGCTATTACCTACGAGCAGTACTTC.

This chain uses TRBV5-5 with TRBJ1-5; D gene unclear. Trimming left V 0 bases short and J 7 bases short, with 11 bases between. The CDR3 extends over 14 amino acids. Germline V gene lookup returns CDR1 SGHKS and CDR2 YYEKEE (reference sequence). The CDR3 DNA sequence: TGTGCCAGCAGCTTGGGGGCAGTCGACCAGCCCCAGCATTTT. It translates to CASSLGAVDQPQHF.

The CDR3, as DNA: TGTGCCAGCAAATGGACTAGCGGGGGGGATACGCAGTATTTT. It yields the protein CASKWTSGGDTQYF. V and J are TRBV7-8 and TRBJ2-3, with 14 bases lining up with TRBD2. J lost 6 bases, V lost 7 bases, and 3 bases had no gene match. This CDR3 contains 14 residues. Germline V CDR1 and CDR2: SGHVS, FQNEAQ.

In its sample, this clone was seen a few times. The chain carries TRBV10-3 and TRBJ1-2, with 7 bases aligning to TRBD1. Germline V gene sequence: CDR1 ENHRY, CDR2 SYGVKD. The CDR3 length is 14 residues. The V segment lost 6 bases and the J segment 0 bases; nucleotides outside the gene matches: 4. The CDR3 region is CAIRKDRTNYGYTF. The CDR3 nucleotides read TGTGCCATCAGGAAGGACAGGACTAACTATGGCTACACCTTC.

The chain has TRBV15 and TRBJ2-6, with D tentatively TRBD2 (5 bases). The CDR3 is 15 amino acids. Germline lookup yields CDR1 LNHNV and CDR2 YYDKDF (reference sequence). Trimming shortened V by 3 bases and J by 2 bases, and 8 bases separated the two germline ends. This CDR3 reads CATSSFGAGANVLTF. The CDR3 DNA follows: TGTGCCACCAGCAGCTTCGGGGCTGGGGCCAACGTCCTGACTTTC.

DNA of the CDR3: TGTGCCAGCAGCAAAAGGGCTCCGGGACAGCGCTATGGCTACACCTTC. This gives the protein CASSKRAPGQRYGYTF. V gene TRBV21-1 combines with J gene TRBJ1-2; the table's D gene call, TRBD1, was not cross checked with the DNA. TRBV21-1 is a documented pseudogene. The CDR3 is made up of 16 amino acids.

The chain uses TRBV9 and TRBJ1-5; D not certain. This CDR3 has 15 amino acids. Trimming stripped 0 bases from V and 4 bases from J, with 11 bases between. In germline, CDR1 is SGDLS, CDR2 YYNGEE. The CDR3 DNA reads TGTGCCAGCAGCGTAGGGGGAGGAGGTAATCAGCCCCAGCATTTT. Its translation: CASSVGGGGNQPQHF.

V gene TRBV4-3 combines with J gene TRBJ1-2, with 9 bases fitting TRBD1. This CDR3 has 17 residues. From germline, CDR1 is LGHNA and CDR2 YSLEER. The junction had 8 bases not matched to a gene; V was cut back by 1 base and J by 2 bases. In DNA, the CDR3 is TGCGCCAGCAGCCAAGGAGAACAGGGGGCCTTGAACTATGGCTACACCTTC. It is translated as CASSQGEQGALNYGYTF.

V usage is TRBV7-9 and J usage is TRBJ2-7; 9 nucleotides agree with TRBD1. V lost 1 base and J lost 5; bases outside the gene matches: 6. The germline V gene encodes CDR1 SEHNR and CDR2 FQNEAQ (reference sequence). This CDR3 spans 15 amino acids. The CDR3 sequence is CASSLVTGGVNEQYF. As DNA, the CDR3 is TGTGCCAGCAGCTTAGTCACAGGGGGCGTCAACGAGCAGTACTTC.

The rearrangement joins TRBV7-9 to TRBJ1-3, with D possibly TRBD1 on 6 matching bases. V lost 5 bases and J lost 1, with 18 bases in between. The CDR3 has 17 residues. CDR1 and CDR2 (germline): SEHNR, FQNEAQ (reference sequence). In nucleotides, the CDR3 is TGTGCCAGCAGCGATCAGCACAGGGTTATTTCTGGAAACACCATATATTTT. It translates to CASSDQHRVISGNTIYF.

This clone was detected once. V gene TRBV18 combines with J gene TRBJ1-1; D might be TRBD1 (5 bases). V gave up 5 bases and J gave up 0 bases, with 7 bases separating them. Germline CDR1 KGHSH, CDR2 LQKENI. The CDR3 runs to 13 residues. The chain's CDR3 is CASSDRMNTEAFF. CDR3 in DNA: TGTGCCAGCTCAGACAGAATGAACACTGAAGCTTTCTTT.